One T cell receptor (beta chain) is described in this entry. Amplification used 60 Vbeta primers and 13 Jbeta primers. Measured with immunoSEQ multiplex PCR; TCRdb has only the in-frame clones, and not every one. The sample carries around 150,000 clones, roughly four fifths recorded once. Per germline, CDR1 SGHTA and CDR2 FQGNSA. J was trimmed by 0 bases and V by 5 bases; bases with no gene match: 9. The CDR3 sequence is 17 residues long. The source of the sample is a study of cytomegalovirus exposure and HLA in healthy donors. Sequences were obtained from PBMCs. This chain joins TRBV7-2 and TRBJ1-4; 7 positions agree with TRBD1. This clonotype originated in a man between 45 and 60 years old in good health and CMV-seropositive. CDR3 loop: CASSKRGQITTNEKLFF. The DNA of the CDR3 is TGTGCCAGCAGCAAACGGGGACAGATAACAACTAATGAAAAACTGTTTTTT.